A selection of T cell receptor beta chains follows, all from one sample in a study of regulatory T cells in long-lasting Graves disease. In TCRdb, the multiplex PCR reads were re-called with MiXCR into one record per CDR3 protein. The sample consists of some 250,000 distinct CDR3 sequences, around 19% of them appearing once. In addition, the sample was reused for a study of T cells in Graves' hyperthyroidism and ophthalmopathy.

The specimen was peripheral blood mononuclear cells (PBMCs), collected at new diagnosis, from a patient treated with antithyroid drugs. Receptors originate from a woman aged 25 to 45 with Graves disease. The CDR3 runs from the conserved cysteine through the conserved F or W. Fields, in order: J gene, D gene, clone size, V gene, CDR3 protein, CDR3 DNA. The D gene is left open where the match is weak. Size tells how often a clone was seen (once, few, many) or the class of an expanded clone, and some rows leave it out.

>TRBJ1-1|.|many|TRBV5-1
CASSPTPLNTEAFF
TGCGCCAGCAGTCCGACCCCCCTGAACACTGAAGCTTTCTTT
>TRBJ1-6|TRBD1|many|TRBV7-9
CASSQGGLNNSPLHF
TGTGCCAGCAGCCAGGGGGGACTCAATAATTCACCCCTCCACTTT
>TRBJ2-2|TRBD2|.|TRBV7-2
CASSLTSGRAGGELFF
TGTGCCAGCAGCCTTACTAGCGGGAGGGCCGGCGGGGAGCTGTTTTTT
>TRBJ2-7|.|few|TRBV25-1
CANSEGPGAQEQYF
TGTGCCAACAGTGAAGGTCCGGGGGCGCAGGAGCAGTACTTC
>TRBJ2-7|.|.|TRBV20-1
CSARGPDGKAYEQYF
TGCAGTGCTAGAGGCCCGGACGGGAAAGCCTACGAGCAGTACTTC
>TRBJ2-1|.|many|TRBV11-2
CASSLGVGNEQFF
TGTGCCAGCAGCTTAGGGGTCGGCAATGAGCAGTTCTTC
>TRBJ2-1|.|.|TRBV20-1
CSARFRFFYNEQFF
TGCAGTGCTAGATTCAGATTTTTCTACAATGAGCAGTTCTTC
>TRBJ2-1|.|.|TRBV6-4
CASSDSLGSYNEQFF
TGTGCCAGCAGTGACTCACTGGGGTCCTACAATGAGCAGTTCTTC
>TRBJ2-1|TRBD2|many|TRBV6-1
CASRSGGPLSSYNEQFF
TGTGCCAGCCGAAGCGGGGGGCCACTGAGCTCCTACAATGAGCAGTTCTTC
>TRBJ2-5|.|many|TRBV9
CASSVRARKTQYF
TGTGCCAGCAGCGTAAGGGCCAGGAAGACCCAGTACTTC
>TRBJ1-1|TRBD1|many|TRBV12-5
CASGNRQGDLNTEAFF
TGTGCTAGTGGTAACCGACAGGGCGATCTAAACACTGAAGCTTTCTTT
>TRBJ1-2|TRBD1|many|TRBV4-2
CASTQGQGTGYTF
TGTGCCAGCACCCAGGGACAGGGAACTGGCTACACCTTC
>TRBJ1-2|TRBD1|many|TRBV15
CATSKIRDSLYGYTF
TGTGCCACCAGCAAGATCCGGGACAGCCTCTATGGCTACACCTTC
>TRBJ1-1|TRBD1|many|TRBV7-2
CASRQGSPEAFF
TGTGCCAGCAGACAGGGGAGCCCTGAAGCTTTCTTT
>TRBJ2-7|TRBD1|.|TRBV4-1
CASSQEIGTGTYEQYF
TGCGCCAGCAGCCAAGAGATCGGGACAGGGACCTACGAGCAGTACTTC
>TRBJ2-1|.|.|TRBV9
CASSPHPNEQFF
TGTGCCAGCAGCCCCCATCCCAATGAGCAGTTCTTC